A selection of T cell receptor beta chains follows, all from one sample in a study of STAT5B mutations in CD4+ large granular lymphocyte leukemia. The repertoire was sequenced with immunoSEQ multiplex PCR; TCRdb's copy has only in-frame clones and lacks some. The profile covers approximately 36,000 clones, with about 80% appearing a single time and around 0.5% taken by the ten largest. The sample taken for sequencing was CD4+ T cells from blood buffy coats. All receptors come from a human donor in good health. CDR3s leave out the opening cysteine and the closing phenylalanine or tryptophan. The size entry is marked missing in some rows and otherwise reads once, few, many or a size class.

>TRBJ2-1|11|TRBV6-1|.
ASSEGGRGEQF
>TRBJ2-4|16|TRBV6-1|few
ASSELRGGQSQRVIQY
>TRBJ2-1|13|TRBV6-4|.
ASSDGPGGYNEQF
>TRBJ1-1|11|TRBV7-6|few
ASSSQPNTEAF
>TRBJ2-2|12|TRBV7-9|.
ASRVETNTGELF
>TRBJ1-4|12|TRBV2|.
ASSEIAGNEKLF
>TRBJ1-6|13|TRBV10-3|once
AISESRQGDSPLH
>TRBJ2-1|14|TRBV5-6|.
ASSLEGRTSYNEQF
>TRBJ1-2|14|TRBV7-2|.
ASSLDQRGFGGGYT
>TRBJ2-1|14|TRBV7-2|.
ASSLVRGGAYNEQF
>TRBJ2-5|13|TRBV9|.
ASSVVSGSGETQY
>TRBJ1-4|16|TRBV11-2|.
ASSLVPHRDPTNEKLF
>TRBJ2-5|13|TRBV10-2|.
ASNLLGQPGETQY
>TRBJ1-1|13|TRBV6-5|.
ASSSAGTPRTEAF
>TRBJ2-2|13|TRBV30|.
AWSVLAWNTGELF
>TRBJ2-2|11|TRBV18|.
ASSPRGAGELF
>TRBJ1-5|12|TRBV7-2|.
ASSPQGNNQPQH
>TRBJ2-3|8|TRBV20-1|.
SVGWDTQY
>TRBJ2-3|11|TRBV25-1|.
ASSNPRTDTQY
>TRBJ2-3|17|TRBV4-2|.
ASSQDTPSRGGRTDTQY
>TRBJ1-1|8|TRBV4-2|.
ASSQDRAF
>TRBJ1-2|11|TRBV18|.
ASSQTDLYGYT
>TRBJ2-6|14|TRBV27|.
ASSLDRGWGANVLT
>TRBJ2-7|12|TRBV18|.
ASSVGAGEYEQY
>TRBJ1-2|10|TRBV2|few
ASHRANYGYT
>TRBJ1-2|10|TRBV6-5|few
ASSPGDYGYT
>TRBJ2-1|14|TRBV7-2|.
ASSLDGTRVSNEQF
>TRBJ1-4|11|TRBV6-5|.
ASGARYNEKLF
>TRBJ2-1|12|TRBV11-2|.
ASSRGGRFNEQF
>TRBJ2-5|14|TRBV5-1|.
ASSLGPGQSGQTQY
>TRBJ1-1|11|TRBV18|.
ASSPTVNTEAF
>TRBJ2-1|14|TRBV7-3|.
ASSSRTSGRRDEQF